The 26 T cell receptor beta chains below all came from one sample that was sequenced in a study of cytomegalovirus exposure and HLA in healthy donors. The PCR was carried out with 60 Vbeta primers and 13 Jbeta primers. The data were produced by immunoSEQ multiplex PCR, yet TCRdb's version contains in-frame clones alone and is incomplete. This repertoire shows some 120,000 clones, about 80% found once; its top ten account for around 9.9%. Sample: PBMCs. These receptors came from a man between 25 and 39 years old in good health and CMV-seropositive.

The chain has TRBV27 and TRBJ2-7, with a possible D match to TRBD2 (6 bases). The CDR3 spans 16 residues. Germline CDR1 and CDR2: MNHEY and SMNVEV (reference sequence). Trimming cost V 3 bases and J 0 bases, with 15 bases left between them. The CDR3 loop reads CASSLGAAGSSYEQYF. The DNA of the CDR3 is TGTGCCAGCAGTTTGGGTGCGGCGGGAAGCTCCTACGAGCAGTACTTC.

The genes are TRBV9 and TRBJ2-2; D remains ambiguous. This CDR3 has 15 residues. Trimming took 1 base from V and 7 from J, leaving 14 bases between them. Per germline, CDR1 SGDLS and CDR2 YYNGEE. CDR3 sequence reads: CASSVRPIWSGELFF. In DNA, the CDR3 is TGTGCCAGCAGCGTAAGACCCATATGGAGCGGGGAGCTGTTTTTT.

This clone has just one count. CDR3 region: CASSLMRGGGQPQHF. The CDR3 region has the DNA TGTGCCAGCAGCTTAATGCGGGGGGGCGGGCAGCCCCAGCATTTT. This chain uses TRBV7-2 with TRBJ1-5; possibly TRBD1 for D (6 bases). This CDR3 region has 15 residues. V was clipped by 2 bases and J by 7 bases, with 15 bases between them. CDR1 is SGHTA, CDR2 FQGNSA, per germline.

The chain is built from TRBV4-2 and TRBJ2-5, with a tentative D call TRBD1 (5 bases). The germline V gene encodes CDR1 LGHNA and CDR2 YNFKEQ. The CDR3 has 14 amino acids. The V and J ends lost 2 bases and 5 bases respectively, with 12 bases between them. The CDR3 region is CASSQLGRVETQYF. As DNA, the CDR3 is TGTGCCAGCAGCCAACTGGGCAGGGTGGAGACCCAGTACTTC.

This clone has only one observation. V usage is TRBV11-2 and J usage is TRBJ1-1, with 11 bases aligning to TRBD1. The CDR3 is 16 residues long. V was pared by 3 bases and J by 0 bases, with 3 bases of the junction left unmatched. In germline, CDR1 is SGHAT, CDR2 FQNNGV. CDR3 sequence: CASSFGTGGLNTEAFF. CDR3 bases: TGTGCCAGCAGCTTTGGGACAGGGGGTTTGAACACTGAAGCTTTCTTT.

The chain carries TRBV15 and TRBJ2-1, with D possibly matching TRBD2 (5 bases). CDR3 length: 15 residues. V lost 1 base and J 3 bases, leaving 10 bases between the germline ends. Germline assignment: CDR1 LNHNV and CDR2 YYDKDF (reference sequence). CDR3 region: CATSRVGGGYNEQFF. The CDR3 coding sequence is TGTGCCACCAGCAGAGTAGGCGGAGGCTACAATGAGCAGTTCTTC.

The CDR3 region has the DNA TGTGCCAGCAGTTCTAGCCCCTTTGGACAGGCGGGTAAGAACACTGAAGCTTTCTTT. It yields the protein CASSSSPFGQAGKNTEAFF. The V and J genes are TRBV27 and TRBJ1-1, with 7 bases identical to TRBD1. CDR3 length: 19 residues. Unmatched junction bases numbered 18, after V lost 4 bases and J lost 1 base. CDR1 is MNHEY, CDR2 SMNVEV, per germline (reference sequence).

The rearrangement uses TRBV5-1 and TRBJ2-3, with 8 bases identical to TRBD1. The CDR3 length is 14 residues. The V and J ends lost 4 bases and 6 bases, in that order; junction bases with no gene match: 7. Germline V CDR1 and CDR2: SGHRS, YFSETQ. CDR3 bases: TGCGCCAGCAGCAAGGGGACAGGTCCTGATACGCAGTATTTT. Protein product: CASSKGTGPDTQYF.

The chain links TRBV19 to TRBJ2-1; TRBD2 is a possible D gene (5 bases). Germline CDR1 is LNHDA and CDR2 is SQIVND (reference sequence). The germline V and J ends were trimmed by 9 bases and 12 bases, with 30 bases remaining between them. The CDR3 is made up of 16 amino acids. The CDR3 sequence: CASQATRASGKRVQFF. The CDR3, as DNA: TGTGCCAGCCAAGCGACCCGGGCCTCGGGAAAGAGAGTGCAGTTCTTC.

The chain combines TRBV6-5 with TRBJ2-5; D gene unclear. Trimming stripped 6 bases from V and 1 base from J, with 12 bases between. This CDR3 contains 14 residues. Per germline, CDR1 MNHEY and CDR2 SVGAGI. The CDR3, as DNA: TGTGCCAGCAGCAGCTCCCTAGGCCAAGAGACCCAGTACTTC. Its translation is CASSSSLGQETQYF.

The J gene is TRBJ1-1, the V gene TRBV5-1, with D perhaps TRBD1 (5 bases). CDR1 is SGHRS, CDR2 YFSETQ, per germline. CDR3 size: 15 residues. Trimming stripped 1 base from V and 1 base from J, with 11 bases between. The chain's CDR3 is CASSLRTSTNTEAFF. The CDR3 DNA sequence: TGCGCCAGCAGCTTGAGGACATCAACGAACACTGAAGCTTTCTTT.

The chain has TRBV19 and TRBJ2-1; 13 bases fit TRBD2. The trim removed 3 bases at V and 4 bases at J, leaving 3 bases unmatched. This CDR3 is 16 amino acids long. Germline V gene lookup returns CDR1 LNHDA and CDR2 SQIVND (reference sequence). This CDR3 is CASSIPGLAGYNEQFF. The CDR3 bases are TGTGCCAGTAGTATTCCGGGACTAGCGGGGTACAATGAGCAGTTCTTC.

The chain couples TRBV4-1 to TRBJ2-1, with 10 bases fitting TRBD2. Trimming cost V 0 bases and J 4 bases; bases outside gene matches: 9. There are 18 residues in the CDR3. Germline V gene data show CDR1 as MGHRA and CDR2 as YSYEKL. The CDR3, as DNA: TGCGCCAGCAGCCAAGACCGGCCGCTAGCGGGAGCTTACAATGAGCAGTTCTTC. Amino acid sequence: CASSQDRPLAGAYNEQFF.

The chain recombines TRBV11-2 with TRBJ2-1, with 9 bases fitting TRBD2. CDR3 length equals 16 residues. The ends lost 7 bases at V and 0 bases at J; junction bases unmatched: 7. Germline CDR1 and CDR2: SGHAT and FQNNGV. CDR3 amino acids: CASTKTSGNSYNEQFF. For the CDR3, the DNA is TGTGCCAGCACCAAGACTAGCGGAAACTCCTACAATGAGCAGTTCTTC.

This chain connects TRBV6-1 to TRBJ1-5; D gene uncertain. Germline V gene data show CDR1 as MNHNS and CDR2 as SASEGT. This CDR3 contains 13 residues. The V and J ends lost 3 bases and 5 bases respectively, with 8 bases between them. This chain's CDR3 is CASSDRHDQPQHF. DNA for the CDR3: TGTGCCAGCAGTGACAGGCACGATCAGCCCCAGCATTTT.

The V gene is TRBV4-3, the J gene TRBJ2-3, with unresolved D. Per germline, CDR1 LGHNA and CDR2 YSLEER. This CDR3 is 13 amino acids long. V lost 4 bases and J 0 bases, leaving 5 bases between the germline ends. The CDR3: CASSRYSTDTQYF. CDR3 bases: TGCGCCAGCAGCCGCTACAGCACAGATACGCAGTATTTT.

The CDR3 sequence: CASSHSGKTYNEQFF. In DNA, the CDR3 is TGTGCCAGCAGCCATAGCGGGAAGACCTACAATGAGCAGTTCTTC. The rearrangement joins TRBV5-4 to TRBJ2-1, with TRBD2 matching over 8 bases. The CDR3 sequence is 15 residues long. The J segment lost 2 bases and the V segment lost 4 bases, leaving 5 bases of the junction unmatched. Germline CDR1 SGHNT, CDR2 YYREEE (reference sequence).

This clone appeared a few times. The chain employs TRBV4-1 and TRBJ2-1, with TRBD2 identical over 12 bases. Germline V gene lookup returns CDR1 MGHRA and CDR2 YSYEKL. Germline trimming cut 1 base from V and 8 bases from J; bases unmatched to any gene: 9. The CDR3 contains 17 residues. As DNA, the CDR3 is TGCGCCAGCAGCCAAGGGGCTCTAGCGGGAGGGAGGGATGAGCAGTTCTTC. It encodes CASSQGALAGGRDEQFF.

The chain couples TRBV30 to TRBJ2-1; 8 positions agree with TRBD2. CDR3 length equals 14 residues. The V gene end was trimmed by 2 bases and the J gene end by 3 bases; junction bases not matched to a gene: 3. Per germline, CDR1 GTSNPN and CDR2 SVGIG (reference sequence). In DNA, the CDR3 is TGTGCCTGGAGTCGAACTAGCGGCTACAATGAGCAGTTCTTC. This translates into CAWSRTSGYNEQFF.

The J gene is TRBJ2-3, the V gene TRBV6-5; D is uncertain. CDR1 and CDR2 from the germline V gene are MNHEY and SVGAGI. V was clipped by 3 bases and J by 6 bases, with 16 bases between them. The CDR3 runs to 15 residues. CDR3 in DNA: TGTGCCAGCAGTTATAGAGGTACCATACCCGATACGCAGTATTTT. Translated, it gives CASSYRGTIPDTQYF.

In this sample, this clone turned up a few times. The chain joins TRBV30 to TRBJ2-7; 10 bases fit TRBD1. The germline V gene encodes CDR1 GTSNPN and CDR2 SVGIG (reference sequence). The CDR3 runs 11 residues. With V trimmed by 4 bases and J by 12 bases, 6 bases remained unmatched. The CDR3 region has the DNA TGTGCCTGGACCACCGACAGGGGGCGGTACTTC. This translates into CAWTTDRGRYF.

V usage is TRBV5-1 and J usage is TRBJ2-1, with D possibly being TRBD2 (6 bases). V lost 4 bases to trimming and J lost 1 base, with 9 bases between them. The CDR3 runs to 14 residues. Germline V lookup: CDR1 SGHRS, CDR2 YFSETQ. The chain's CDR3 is CASSRESSYNEQFF. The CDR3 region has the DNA TGCGCCAGCAGCCGGGAGTCTTCCTACAATGAGCAGTTCTTC.

This CDR3 reads CASSPLSGSRYEQYF. The CDR3 bases are TGTGCCAGCAGCCCCCTTAGCGGGAGCCGATACGAGCAGTACTTC. The chain is built from TRBV4-2 and TRBJ2-7; 9 positions agree with TRBD2. The CDR3 is 15 residues long. The germline V gene encodes CDR1 LGHNA and CDR2 YNFKEQ. The junction had 8 bases not matched to a gene; V was cut back by 4 bases and J by 4 bases.

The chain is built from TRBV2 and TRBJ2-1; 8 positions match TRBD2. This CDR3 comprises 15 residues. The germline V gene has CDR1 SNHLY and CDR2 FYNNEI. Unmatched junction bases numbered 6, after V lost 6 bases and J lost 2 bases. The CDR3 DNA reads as TGTGCCAGCAGCGCGGGACTAGGGCCCTACAATGAGCAGTTCTTC. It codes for CASSAGLGPYNEQFF.

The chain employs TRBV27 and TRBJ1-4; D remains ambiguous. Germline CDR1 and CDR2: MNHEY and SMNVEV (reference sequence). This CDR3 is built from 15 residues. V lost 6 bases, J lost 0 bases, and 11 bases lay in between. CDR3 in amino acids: CASRSQATTNEKLFF. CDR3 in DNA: TGTGCCAGCAGGTCCCAAGCTACAACTAATGAAAAACTGTTTTTT.

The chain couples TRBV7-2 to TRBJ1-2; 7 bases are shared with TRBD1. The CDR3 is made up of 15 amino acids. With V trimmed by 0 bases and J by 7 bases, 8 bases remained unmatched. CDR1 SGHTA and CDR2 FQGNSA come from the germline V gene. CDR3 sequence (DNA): TGTGCCAGCAGCTTAGCTAGACAGGGTACTGCTGGCTACACCTTC. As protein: CASSLARQGTAGYTF.